This T cell receptor beta chain was identified during a study of cytomegalovirus exposure and HLA in healthy donors. General study points: Later analysis suggested links between common viral pathogens and several top significant clusters. Using a false discovery rate of 0.05, a later analysis showed that 15,000 to 20,000 TCR beta sequences were associated with HLA alleles. Researchers reported in a later analysis that a missense DCLRE1C variant was tied to TCR beta V- and J-gene trimming.

V lost 1 base and J 0 bases, leaving 10 bases between the germline ends. This CDR3 contains 16 residues. The germline V gene has CDR1 SGHRS and CDR2 YFSETQ. The study ran its PCR with 60 Vbeta and 13 Jbeta primers. Clones were read by immunoSEQ multiplex PCR, and TCRdb kept only the in-frame ones, dropping some. The repertoire holds under 150,000 clones, with almost 85% as singletons. As regards this clone: Its cognate antigen is unknown.

Sequencing used PBMCs. This TCR derives from a boy aged 2 to 10 in good health and CMV-seronegative. The rearrangement joins TRBV5-1 to TRBJ1-4, with D uncertain. In nucleotides, the CDR3 is TGCGCCAGCAGCTTGAGCCCAACTGCAACTAATGAAAAACTGTTTTTT. Protein: CASSLSPTATNEKLFF.